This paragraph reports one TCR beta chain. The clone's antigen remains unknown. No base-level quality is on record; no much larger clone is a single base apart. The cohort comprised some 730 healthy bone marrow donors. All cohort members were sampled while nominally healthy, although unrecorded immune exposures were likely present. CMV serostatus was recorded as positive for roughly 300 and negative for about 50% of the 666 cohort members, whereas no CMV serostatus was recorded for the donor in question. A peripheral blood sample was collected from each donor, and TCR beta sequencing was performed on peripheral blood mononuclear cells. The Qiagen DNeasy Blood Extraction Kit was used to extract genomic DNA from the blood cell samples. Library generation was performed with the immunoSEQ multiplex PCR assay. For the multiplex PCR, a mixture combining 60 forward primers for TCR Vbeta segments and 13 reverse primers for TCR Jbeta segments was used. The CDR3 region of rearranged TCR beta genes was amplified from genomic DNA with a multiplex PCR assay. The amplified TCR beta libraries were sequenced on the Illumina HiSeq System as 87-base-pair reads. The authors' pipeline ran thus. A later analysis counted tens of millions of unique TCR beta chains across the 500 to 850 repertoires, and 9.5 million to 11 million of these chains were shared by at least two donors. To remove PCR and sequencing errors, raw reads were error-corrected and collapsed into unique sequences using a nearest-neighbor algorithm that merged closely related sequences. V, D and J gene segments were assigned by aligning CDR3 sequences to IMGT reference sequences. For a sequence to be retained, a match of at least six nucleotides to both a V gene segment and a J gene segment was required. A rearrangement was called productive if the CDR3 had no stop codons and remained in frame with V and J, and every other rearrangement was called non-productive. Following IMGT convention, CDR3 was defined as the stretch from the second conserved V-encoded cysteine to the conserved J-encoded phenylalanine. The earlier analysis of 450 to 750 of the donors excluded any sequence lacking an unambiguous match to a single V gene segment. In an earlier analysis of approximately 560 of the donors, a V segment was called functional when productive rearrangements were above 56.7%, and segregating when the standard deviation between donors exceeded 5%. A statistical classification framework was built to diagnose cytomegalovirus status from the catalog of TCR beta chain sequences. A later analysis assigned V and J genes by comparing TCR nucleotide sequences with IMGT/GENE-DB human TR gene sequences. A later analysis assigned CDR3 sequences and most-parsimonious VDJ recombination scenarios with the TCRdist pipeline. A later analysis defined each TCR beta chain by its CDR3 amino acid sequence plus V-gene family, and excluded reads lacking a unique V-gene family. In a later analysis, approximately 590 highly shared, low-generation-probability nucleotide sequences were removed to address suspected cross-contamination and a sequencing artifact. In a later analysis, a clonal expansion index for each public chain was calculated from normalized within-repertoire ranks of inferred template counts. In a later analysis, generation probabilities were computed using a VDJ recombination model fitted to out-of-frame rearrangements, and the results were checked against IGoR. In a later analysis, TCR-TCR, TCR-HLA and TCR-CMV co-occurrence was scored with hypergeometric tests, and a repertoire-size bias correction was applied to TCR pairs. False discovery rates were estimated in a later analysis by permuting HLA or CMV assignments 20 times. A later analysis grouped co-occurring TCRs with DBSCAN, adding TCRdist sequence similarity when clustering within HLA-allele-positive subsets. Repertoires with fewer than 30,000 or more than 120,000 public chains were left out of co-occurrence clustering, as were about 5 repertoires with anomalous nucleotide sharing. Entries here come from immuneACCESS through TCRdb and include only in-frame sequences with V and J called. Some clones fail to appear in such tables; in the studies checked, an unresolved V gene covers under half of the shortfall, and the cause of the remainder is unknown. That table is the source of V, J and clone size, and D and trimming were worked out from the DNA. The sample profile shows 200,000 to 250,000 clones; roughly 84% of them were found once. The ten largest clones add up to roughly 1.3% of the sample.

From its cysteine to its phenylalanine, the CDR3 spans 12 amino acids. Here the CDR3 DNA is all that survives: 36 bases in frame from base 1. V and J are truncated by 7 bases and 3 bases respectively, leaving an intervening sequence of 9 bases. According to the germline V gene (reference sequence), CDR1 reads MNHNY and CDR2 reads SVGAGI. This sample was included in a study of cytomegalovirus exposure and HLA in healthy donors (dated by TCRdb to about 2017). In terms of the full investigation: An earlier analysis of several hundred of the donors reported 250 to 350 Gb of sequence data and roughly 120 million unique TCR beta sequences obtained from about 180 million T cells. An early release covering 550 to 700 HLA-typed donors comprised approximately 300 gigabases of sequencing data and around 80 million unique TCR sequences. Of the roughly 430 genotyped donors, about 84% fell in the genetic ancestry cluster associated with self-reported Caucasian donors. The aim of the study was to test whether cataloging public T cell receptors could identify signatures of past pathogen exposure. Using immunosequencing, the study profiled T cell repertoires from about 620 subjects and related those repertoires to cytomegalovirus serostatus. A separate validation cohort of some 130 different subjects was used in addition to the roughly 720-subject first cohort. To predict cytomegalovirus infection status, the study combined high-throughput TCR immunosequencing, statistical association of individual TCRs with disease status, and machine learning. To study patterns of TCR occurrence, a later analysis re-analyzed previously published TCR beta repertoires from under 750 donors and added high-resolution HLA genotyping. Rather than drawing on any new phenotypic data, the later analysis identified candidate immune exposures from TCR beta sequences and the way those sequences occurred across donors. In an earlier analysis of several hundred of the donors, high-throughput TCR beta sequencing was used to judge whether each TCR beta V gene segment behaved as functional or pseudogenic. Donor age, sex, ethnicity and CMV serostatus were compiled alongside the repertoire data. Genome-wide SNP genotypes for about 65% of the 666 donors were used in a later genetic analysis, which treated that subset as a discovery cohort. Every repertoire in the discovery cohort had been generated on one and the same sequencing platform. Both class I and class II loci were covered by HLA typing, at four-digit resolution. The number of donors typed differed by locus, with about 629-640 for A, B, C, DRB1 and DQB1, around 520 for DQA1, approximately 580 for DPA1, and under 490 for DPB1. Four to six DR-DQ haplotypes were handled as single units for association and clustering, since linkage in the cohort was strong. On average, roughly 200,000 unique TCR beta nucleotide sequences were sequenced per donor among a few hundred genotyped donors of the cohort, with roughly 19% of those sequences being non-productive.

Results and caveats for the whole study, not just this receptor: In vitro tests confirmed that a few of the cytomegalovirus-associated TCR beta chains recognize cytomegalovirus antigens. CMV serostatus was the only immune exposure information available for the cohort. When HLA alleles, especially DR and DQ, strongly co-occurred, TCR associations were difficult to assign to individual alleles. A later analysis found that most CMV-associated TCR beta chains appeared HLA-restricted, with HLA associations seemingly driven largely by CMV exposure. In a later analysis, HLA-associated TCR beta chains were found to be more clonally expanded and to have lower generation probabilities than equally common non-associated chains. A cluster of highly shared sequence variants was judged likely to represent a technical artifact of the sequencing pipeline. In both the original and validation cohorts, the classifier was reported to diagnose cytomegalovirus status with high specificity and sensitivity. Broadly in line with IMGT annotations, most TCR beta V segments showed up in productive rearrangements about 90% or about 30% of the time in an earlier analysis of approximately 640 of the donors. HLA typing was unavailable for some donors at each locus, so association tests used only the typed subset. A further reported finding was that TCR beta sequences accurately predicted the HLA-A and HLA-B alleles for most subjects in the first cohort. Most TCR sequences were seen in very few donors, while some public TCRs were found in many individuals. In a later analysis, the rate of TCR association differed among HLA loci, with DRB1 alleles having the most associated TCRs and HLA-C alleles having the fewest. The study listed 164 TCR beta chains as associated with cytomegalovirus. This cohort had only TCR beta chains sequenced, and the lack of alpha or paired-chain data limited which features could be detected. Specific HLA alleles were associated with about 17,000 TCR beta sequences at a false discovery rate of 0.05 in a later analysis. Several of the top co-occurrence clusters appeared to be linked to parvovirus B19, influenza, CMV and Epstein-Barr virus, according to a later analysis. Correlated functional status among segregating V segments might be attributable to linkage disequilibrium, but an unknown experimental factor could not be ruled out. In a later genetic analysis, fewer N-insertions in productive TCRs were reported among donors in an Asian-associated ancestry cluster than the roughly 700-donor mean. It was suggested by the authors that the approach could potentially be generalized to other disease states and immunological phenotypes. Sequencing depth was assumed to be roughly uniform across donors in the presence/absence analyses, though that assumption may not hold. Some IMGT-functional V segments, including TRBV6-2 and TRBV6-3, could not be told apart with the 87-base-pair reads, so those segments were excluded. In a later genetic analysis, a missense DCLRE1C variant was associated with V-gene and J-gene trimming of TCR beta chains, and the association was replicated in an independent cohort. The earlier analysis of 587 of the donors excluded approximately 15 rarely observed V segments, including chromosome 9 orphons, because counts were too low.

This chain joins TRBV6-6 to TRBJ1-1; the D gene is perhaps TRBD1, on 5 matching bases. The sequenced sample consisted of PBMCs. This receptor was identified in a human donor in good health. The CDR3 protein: CASTLGDTEAFF. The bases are TGTGCCAGCACCCTAGGGGACACTGAAGCTTTCTTT.